Below are 32 T cell receptor beta chains sequenced from a single sample in a study of regulatory T cells in long-lasting Graves disease. CDR3 regions were amplified by Arm-PCR using iRepertoire HTBI primers to build TCR beta libraries. In TCRdb, the multiplex PCR reads were re-called with MiXCR into one record per CDR3 protein. The sample records some 370,000 distinct CDR3 sequences, less than 25% being singletons. Documented time point: persistent/refractory GD, antithyroid drugs over 5 years with positive TRAb. RNA isolated from PBMCs was used to make the TCR library. The sample in question was peripheral blood mononuclear cells (PBMCs), obtained when the disease was refractory, from a patient treated with antithyroid drugs. Receptor source: a female donor with Graves disease.

This clonotype has a handful of counts. V gene TRBV7-2 combines with J gene TRBJ2-5, with D tentatively TRBD1 (6 bases). CDR3 length: 12 residues. The V gene's germline CDR1 is SGHTA and CDR2 FQGNSA. The V gene lost 6 bases and the J gene lost 4 bases, with 9 bases spanning the gap. CDR3 region: CASRQGSETQYF. The CDR3 DNA follows: TGTGCCAGCAGACAGGGTTCAGAGACCCAGTACTTC.

This clonotype has ten or more counts. The chain carries TRBV6-5 and TRBJ2-7; D uncertain. This CDR3 spans 14 amino acids. The V and J ends lost 0 bases and 5 bases respectively, with 11 bases between them. In germline, CDR1 is MNHEY, CDR2 SVGAGI. The CDR3: CASSYSRWGNEQYF. The DNA of the CDR3 is TGTGCCAGCAGTTACTCGAGGTGGGGAAACGAGCAGTACTTC.

The chain recombines TRBV7-2 with TRBJ1-3; no clear D. The CDR3 contains 13 residues. Germline V lookup: CDR1 SGHTA, CDR2 FQGNSA. V was cut by 5 bases and J by 2 bases, with 7 bases left in between. CDR3 nucleotides: TGTGCCAGCAGCCCGCTAGCTGGAAACACCATATATTTT. Amino acid sequence: CASSPLAGNTIYF.

CDR3 loop: CASSLATAHRDEQYF. DNA of the CDR3: TGTGCCAGCAGCTTAGCGACTGCTCACAGGGACGAGCAGTACTTC. The chain links TRBV7-9 to TRBJ2-7, with D tentatively TRBD1 (6 bases). Trimming left V 0 bases short and J 5 bases short, with 14 bases between. The CDR3 contains 15 residues. Germline assignment: CDR1 SEHNR and CDR2 FQNEAQ (reference sequence).

CDR3 sequence (DNA): TGTGCCAGCAGCCCAAGGGGGGGTTTCTCCTACGAGCAGTACTTC. This translates into CASSPRGGFSYEQYF. The chain recombines TRBV6-1 with TRBJ2-7; TRBD2 is a possible D gene (7 bases). The CDR3 totals 15 residues. With 6 bases removed from V and 0 bases from J, the gap between germline ends came to 15 bases. Looked up from germline, CDR1 is MNHNS and CDR2 is SASEGT.

This chain connects TRBV5-5 to TRBJ1-5; no clear D gene. The CDR3 is made up of 15 amino acids. V was pared by 0 bases and J by 0 bases, with 7 bases between. Germline assignment: CDR1 SGHKS and CDR2 YYEKEE (reference sequence). CDR3 protein: CASSLVVHSNQPQHF. In DNA, the CDR3 is TGTGCCAGCAGCTTGGTTGTCCATAGCAATCAGCCCCAGCATTTT.

In its sample, this clonotype was seen many times. The CDR3 coding sequence is TGTGCCAGCAGTTACTCGGGTCAGGGGGTGGACGAGCAGTACTTC. Protein product: CASSYSGQGVDEQYF. The rearrangement links TRBV6-2 or TRBV6-3 to TRBJ2-7, with TRBD1 matching 7 bases. The CDR3 has 15 amino acids. Trimming cost V 0 bases and J 5 bases; bases outside gene matches: 7. CDR1 is MNHEY, CDR2 SVGEGT, per germline.

The chain couples TRBV14 to TRBJ1-6; 7 nucleotides line up with TRBD1. Germline CDR1 is SGHDN and CDR2 is FVKESK. This CDR3 is built from 15 residues. The J segment lost 7 bases and the V segment lost 4 bases, leaving 7 bases of the junction unmatched. The CDR3 nucleotides read TGTGCCAGCAGCCCCTACCGGGACAGAAATTCACCCCTCCACTTT. This translates into CASSPYRDRNSPLHF.

This clonotype was found many times. The gene calls are TRBV28 and TRBJ1-2; D is unclear. V was clipped by 3 bases and J by 1 base, with 9 bases between them. Per the germline V gene, CDR1 is MDHEN and CDR2 is SYDVKM. The CDR3 extends over 14 amino acids. The CDR3 loop is CASSLSGFNYGYTF. The CDR3 DNA is TGTGCCAGCAGTTTGTCCGGTTTTAACTATGGCTACACCTTC.

This clonotype turned up a few times. The J gene is TRBJ1-2, the V gene TRBV27, with D possibly TRBD1 on 6 matching bases. Germline V gives CDR1 MNHEY, CDR2 SMNVEV (reference sequence). Trimming removed 4 bases from V and 8 bases from J, with 14 bases in between. The CDR3 is made up of 13 amino acids. The CDR3 DNA sequence: TGTGCCAGCAGTTACCAAGGGGGGGAGGGCTACACCTTC. This translates into CASSYQGGEGYTF.

This chain joins TRBV6-1 and TRBJ1-5; 8 nucleotides match TRBD1. The trim removed 9 bases at V and 0 bases at J, leaving 13 bases unmatched. The CDR3 spans 17 residues. Germline lookup yields CDR1 MNHNS and CDR2 SASEGT. DNA of the CDR3: TGTGCCAGTACCGACAGGGGAGGCTTCCATAGCAATCAGCCCCAGCATTTT. Translation: CASTDRGGFHSNQPQHF.

This clonotype was counted a single time. V gene TRBV6-5 combines with J gene TRBJ1-1; 7 bases align to TRBD1. Germline V gives CDR1 MNHEY, CDR2 SVGAGI. V was clipped by 0 bases and J by 1 base; unmatched bases: 2. This CDR3 region has 15 residues. Here the CDR3 reads CASSYSGQTNTEAFF. The CDR3 DNA follows: TGTGCCAGCAGTTACTCGGGACAGACGAACACTGAAGCTTTCTTT.

This clonotype was picked up a small number of times. The genes are TRBV6-5 and TRBJ2-6; 12 nucleotides line up with TRBD2. The CDR3 has 17 amino acids. The ends lost 2 bases at V and 2 bases at J; junction bases unmatched: 1. Looked up from germline, CDR1 is MNHEY and CDR2 is SVGAGI. CDR3 in amino acids: CASSYGLAGTGANVLTF. CDR3 nucleotide sequence: TGTGCCAGCAGTTACGGACTAGCGGGAACTGGGGCCAACGTCCTGACTTTC.

This clonotype was seen ten or more times. V and J are TRBV30 and TRBJ2-7; tentatively, D is TRBD1 (5 bases). CDR3 size: 13 residues. Germline CDR1 GTSNPN, CDR2 SVGIG (reference sequence). Trimming removed 2 bases from V and 3 bases from J, with 11 bases in between. The CDR3 sequence is CAWSKGVFYEQYF. CDR3 DNA sequence: TGTGCCTGGAGTAAAGGGGTTTTCTACGAGCAGTACTTC.

In its sample, this clonotype was seen a few times. The CDR3: CASSSYISGPTAEQYF. CDR3 coding DNA: TGTGCCAGCAGCTCATACATCTCGGGACCGACCGCCGAGCAGTACTTC. The J gene is TRBJ2-7, the V gene TRBV7-9, with D perhaps TRBD1 or TRBD2 (5 bases each). Germline values: CDR1 SEHNR, CDR2 FQNEAQ (reference sequence). V was cut by 4 bases and J by 6 bases, with 22 bases left in between. CDR3 length: 16 residues.

The chain joins TRBV7-2 to TRBJ1-2, with 11 bases fitting TRBD1. The CDR3 runs 16 residues. Germline loops: CDR1 SGHTA, CDR2 FQGNSA. J lost 8 bases, V lost 1 base, and 9 bases had no gene match. The CDR3, as DNA: TGTGCCAGCAGCTTAGACGTCGGACAGGGGGCGCGGGGCTACACCTTC. It encodes CASSLDVGQGARGYTF. Full variable domain (remainder filled in from reference TRBV7-2 and TRBJ1-2): GAGVSQSPSNKVTEKGKDVELRCDPISGHTALYWYRQSLGQGLEFLIYFQGNSAPDKSGLPSDRFSAERTGGSVSTLTIQRTQQEDSAVYLCASSLDVGQGARGYTFGSGTRLTVV.

This clonotype has ten or more counts. This chain connects TRBV6-1 to TRBJ2-5; tentatively, D is TRBD1 (5 bases). CDR1 is MNHNS and CDR2 is SASEGT in the germline V gene. V lost 5 bases to trimming and J lost 0 bases, with 10 bases between them. The CDR3 length is 14 residues. The CDR3 DNA follows: TGTGCCAGCAGTCCCTCAGGGTACCAAGAGACCCAGTACTTC. Translation: CASSPSGYQETQYF.

The chain uses TRBV19 and TRBJ1-5, with a weak D call TRBD1 (5 bases). This CDR3 region has 12 residues. The germline gives CDR1 LNHDA, CDR2 SQIVND (reference sequence). V lost 9 bases and J 5 bases, leaving 11 bases between the germline ends. The CDR3 sequence: CASPRQHQPQHF. The CDR3 bases are TGTGCCAGCCCTAGACAGCATCAGCCCCAGCATTTT.

At least ten counts were recorded for this clonotype. The chain's CDR3 is CASSLFADNEKLFF. The CDR3 bases are TGTGCCAGCAGTTTATTCGCTGACAATGAAAAACTGTTTTTT. The J gene is TRBJ1-4, the V gene TRBV11-2; no definite D call. CDR3 size: 14 residues. From germline, CDR1 is SGHAT and CDR2 FQNNGV. The germline V and J ends were trimmed by 6 bases and 5 bases, with 13 bases remaining between them.

This chain connects TRBV27 to TRBJ1-1; D perhaps matches TRBD1 (5 bases). CDR3 length: 14 residues. V dropped 3 bases and J dropped 5 bases, with 13 bases sitting between them. Looked up from germline, CDR1 is MNHEY and CDR2 is SMNVEV (reference sequence). CDR3 in DNA: TGTGCCAGCAGTTTTGGGGGGGGGGAAACTGAAGCTTTCTTT. Protein sequence: CASSFGGGETEAFF.

This clonotype has ten or more counts. The chain links TRBV27 to TRBJ1-1; D might be TRBD1 (5 bases). This CDR3 comprises 13 residues. V gave up 8 bases and J gave up 2 bases, with 12 bases separating them. Germline loops: CDR1 MNHEY, CDR2 SMNVEV (reference sequence). The CDR3 nucleotides are TGTGCCAGCGGCAGACAGTTTAACACTGAAGCTTTCTTT. Translated, it gives CASGRQFNTEAFF.

The chain couples TRBV28 to TRBJ1-1, with TRBD1 as a possible D gene (6 bases). CDR3 length equals 16 residues. The V gene lost 4 bases and the J gene lost 6 bases, with 21 bases spanning the gap. From germline, CDR1 is MDHEN and CDR2 SYDVKM. CDR3 protein: CASSSPPPGEESEAFF. The DNA of the CDR3 is TGTGCCAGCAGTTCACCCCCCCCAGGGGAAGAGTCTGAAGCTTTCTTT.

This clonotype has ten or more counts. The rearrangement links TRBV6-1 to TRBJ1-2; no reliable D call. V shed 6 bases and J shed 5 bases, with 13 bases lying between them. CDR3 length equals 13 residues. Germline lookup yields CDR1 MNHNS and CDR2 SASEGT. The CDR3 nucleotides read TGTGCCAGCAGCCTAGGACGGAAGTATGGCTACACCTTC. It translates to CASSLGRKYGYTF.

The count of this clonotype is one. The chain links TRBV20-1 to TRBJ2-3; maybe TRBD1 (5 bases). Trimming stripped 6 bases from V and 6 bases from J, with 16 bases between. CDR1 and CDR2 from the germline V gene are DFQATT and SNEGSKA (reference sequence). CDR3 length: 13 amino acids. CDR3 region: CSARQTQRDTQYF. DNA for the CDR3: TGCAGTGCAAGACAGACCCAGAGGGATACGCAGTATTTT.

This clonotype was observed a handful of times. The chain employs TRBV30 and TRBJ1-1; D might be TRBD1 (5 bases). Between the trimmed V and J ends, which lost 5 bases and 2 bases, there was a span of 15 bases. From germline, CDR1 is GTSNPN and CDR2 SVGIG (reference sequence). The CDR3 spans 14 residues. CDR3 sequence (DNA): TGTGCCTGGGCCGCGGGGAGGGGAAACACTGAAGCTTTCTTT. Protein sequence: CAWAAGRGNTEAFF.

In this sample, this clonotype turned up a few times. V gene TRBV20-1 combines with J gene TRBJ1-1; possibly TRBD1 for D (6 bases). The CDR3 covers 15 residues. The V end lost 3 bases, the J end lost 0 bases, and 14 bases lay between the germline ends. Germline values: CDR1 DFQATT, CDR2 SNEGSKA (reference sequence). The CDR3, as DNA: TGCAGTGCTAGCTGGGGGGGGGCCATGAACACTGAAGCTTTCTTT. Residues: CSASWGGAMNTEAFF.

The CDR3 protein is CASSQSSPSYGYTF. The CDR3 DNA follows: TGTGCCAGCAGTCAATCGTCACCTTCCTATGGCTACACCTTC. The chain recombines TRBV7-2 with TRBJ1-2, with D unresolved. Germline V gene sequence: CDR1 SGHTA, CDR2 FQGNSA. The CDR3 consists of 14 residues. The V and J ends lost 6 bases and 4 bases respectively, with 15 bases between them.

To note about this clonotype: The junction differs from germline at one of its ends, possibly a read error. The V gene is TRBV12-3 or TRBV12-4, the J gene TRBJ2-1; no clear D gene. CDR3 length: 13 residues. The CDR3 DNA reads TGTGCCAGCAGCAGCCGGACCTACAATGAGCAGCTCTTC. Translating it yields CASSSRTYNEQLF.

The chain uses TRBV30 and TRBJ1-6; D not resolved. This CDR3 has 14 residues. Germline V gene sequence: CDR1 GTSNPN, CDR2 SVGIG (reference sequence). The CDR3 DNA reads as TGTGCTGCTCGCCTACGGGGAGACAATTCACCCCTCCACTTT. Translating it yields CAARLRGDNSPLHF.

This clonotype occurred a few times. The CDR3 nucleotides read TGCGCCAGCAGCTCGGGACAGGGGGCGGTTGAAGCTTTCTTT. Translated: CASSSGQGAVEAFF. The chain is built from TRBV5-1 and TRBJ1-1; TRBD1 matches 12 bases. The trim removed 3 bases at V and 7 bases at J, leaving 4 bases unmatched. The CDR3 is 14 amino acids. Germline V gives CDR1 SGHRS, CDR2 YFSETQ. Full variable domain (missing parts from reference TRBV5-1 and TRBJ1-1): KAGVTQTPRYLIKTRGQQVTLSCSPISGHRSVSWYQQTPGQGLQFLFEYFSETQRNKGNFPGRFSGRQFSNSRSEMNVSTLELGDSALYLCASSSGQGAVEAFFGQGTRLTVV.

This clonotype turned up a few times. This chain links TRBV15 with TRBJ2-2, with a possible D match to TRBD2 (6 bases). The CDR3 runs 17 residues. From germline, CDR1 is LNHNV and CDR2 YYDKDF (reference sequence). The V gene lost 0 bases and the J gene lost 3 bases, with 14 bases spanning the gap. The CDR3 region is CATSREGGNLHTGELFF. The CDR3 nucleotides are TGTGCCACCAGCAGAGAGGGCGGGAATTTACACACCGGGGAGCTGTTTTTT.

This chain joins TRBV29-1 and TRBJ1-1; D gene unclear. CDR3 size: 15 residues. CDR1 and CDR2 from the germline V gene are SQVTM and ANQGSEA. V was pared by 6 bases and J by 6 bases, with 23 bases between. The CDR3 region is CSVAPWNRISPEAFF. The CDR3, as DNA: TGCAGCGTCGCTCCATGGAACCGGATCTCCCCTGAAGCTTTCTTT.